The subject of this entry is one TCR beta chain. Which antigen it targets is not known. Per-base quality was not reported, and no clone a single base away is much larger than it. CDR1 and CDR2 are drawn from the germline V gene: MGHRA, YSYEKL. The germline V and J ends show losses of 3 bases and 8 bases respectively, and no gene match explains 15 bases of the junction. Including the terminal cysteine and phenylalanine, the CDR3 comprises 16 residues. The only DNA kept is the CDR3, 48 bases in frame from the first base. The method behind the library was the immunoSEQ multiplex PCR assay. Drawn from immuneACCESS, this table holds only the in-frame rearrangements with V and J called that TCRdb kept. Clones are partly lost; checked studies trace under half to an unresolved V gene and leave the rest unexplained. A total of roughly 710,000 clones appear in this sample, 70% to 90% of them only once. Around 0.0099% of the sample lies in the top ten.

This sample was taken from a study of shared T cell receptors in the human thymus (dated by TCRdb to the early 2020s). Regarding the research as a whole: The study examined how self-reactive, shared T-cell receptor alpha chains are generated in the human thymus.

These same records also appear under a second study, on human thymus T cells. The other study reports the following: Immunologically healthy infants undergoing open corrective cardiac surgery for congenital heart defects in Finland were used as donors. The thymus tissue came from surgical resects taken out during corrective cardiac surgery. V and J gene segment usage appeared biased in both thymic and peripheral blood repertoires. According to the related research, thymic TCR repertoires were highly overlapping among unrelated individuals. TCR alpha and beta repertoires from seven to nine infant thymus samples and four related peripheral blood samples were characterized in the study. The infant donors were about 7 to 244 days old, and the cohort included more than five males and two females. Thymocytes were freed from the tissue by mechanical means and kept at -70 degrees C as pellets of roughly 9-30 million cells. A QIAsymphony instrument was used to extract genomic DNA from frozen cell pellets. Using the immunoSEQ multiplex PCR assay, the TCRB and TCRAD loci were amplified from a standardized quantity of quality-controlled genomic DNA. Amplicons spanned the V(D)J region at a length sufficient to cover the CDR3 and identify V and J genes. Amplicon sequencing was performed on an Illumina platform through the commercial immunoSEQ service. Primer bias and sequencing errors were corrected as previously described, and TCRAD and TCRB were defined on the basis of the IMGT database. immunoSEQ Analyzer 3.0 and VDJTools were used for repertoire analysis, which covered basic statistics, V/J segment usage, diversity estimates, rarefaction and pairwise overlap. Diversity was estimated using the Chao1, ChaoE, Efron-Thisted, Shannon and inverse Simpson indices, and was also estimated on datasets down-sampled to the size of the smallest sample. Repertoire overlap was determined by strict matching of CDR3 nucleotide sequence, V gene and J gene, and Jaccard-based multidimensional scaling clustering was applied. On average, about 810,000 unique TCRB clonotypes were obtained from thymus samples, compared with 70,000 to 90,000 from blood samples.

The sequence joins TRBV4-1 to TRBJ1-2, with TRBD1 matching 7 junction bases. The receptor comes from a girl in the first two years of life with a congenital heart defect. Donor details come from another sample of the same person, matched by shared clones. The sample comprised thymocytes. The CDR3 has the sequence CASSHYWARGSRGYTF. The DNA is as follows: TGCGCCAGCAGCCATTACTGGGCCAGGGGGTCGAGGGGCTACACCTTC.